This T cell receptor beta chain was observed in a study of cytomegalovirus exposure and HLA in healthy donors. This clone was seen only a few times. Primers: 60 Vbeta forward and 13 Jbeta reverse. Clones were sequenced by immunoSEQ multiplex PCR, and TCRdb holds only the in-frame ones, with some missing. The sample carries roughly 90,000 clones, 70% to 90% recorded once. The TCR sequence derives from a man between 18 and 29 years old in good health and CMV-seronegative. The specimen sequenced was PBMCs.

In nucleotides, the CDR3 is TGTGCCAGCAGCTTCGGGACAGGGCAAGATTACAATGAGCAGTTCTTC. Translated, it gives CASSFGTGQDYNEQFF. This rearrangement joins TRBV7-8 to TRBJ2-1, with 9 bases identical to TRBD1. J gave up 4 bases and V 3 bases, and 7 bases lay outside the gene matches. Per the germline V gene, CDR1 is SGHVS and CDR2 is FQNEAQ. This CDR3 region has 16 residues.